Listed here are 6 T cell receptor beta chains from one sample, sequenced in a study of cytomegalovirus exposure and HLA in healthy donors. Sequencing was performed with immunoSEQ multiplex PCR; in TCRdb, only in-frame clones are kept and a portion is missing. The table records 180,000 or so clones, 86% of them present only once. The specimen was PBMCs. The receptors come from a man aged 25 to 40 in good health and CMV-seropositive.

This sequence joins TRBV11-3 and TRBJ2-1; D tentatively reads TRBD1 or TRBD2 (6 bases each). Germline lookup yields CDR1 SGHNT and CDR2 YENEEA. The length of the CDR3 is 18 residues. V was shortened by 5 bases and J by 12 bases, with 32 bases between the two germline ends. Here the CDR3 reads CASSPFGGRLQRGAGQFF. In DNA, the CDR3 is TGTGCCAGCAGCCCTTTCGGGGGCCGCCTCCAAAGGGGAGCGGGGCAGTTCTTC.

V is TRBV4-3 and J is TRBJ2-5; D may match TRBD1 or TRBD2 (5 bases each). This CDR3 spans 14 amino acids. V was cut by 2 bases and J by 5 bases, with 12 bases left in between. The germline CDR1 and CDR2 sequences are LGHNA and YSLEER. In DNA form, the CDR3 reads TGCGCCAGCAGCCAATTAGTGGGGGAGGAGACCCAGTACTTC. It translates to CASSQLVGEETQYF.

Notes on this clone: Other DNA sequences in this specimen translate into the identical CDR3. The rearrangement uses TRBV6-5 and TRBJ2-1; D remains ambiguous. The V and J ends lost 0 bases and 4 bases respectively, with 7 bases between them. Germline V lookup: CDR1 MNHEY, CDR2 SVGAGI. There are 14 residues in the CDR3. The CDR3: CASSYSSGYNEQFF. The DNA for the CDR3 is TGTGCCAGCAGTTACTCCTCGGGTTACAATGAGCAGTTCTTC.

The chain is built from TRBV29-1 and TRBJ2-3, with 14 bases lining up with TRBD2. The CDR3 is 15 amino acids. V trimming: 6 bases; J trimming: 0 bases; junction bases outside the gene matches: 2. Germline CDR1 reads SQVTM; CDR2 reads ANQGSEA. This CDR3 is CSVGLAGASTDTQYF. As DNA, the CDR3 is TGCAGCGTGGGACTAGCGGGGGCTAGCACAGATACGCAGTATTTT.

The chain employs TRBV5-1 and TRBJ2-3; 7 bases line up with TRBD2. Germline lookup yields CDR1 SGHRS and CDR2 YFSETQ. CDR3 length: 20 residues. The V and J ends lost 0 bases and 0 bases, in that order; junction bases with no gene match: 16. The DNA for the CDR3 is TGCGCCAGCAGCTTGGTGGCGCCCCCGACTAGCATTACTAGCACAGATACGCAGTATTTT. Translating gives CASSLVAPPTSITSTDTQYF. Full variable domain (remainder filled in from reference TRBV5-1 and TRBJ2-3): KAGVTQTPRYLIKTRGQQVTLSCSPISGHRSVSWYQQTPGQGLQFLFEYFSETQRNKGNFPGRFSGRQFSNSRSEMNVSTLELGDSALYLCASSLVAPPTSITSTDTQYFGPGTRLTVL.

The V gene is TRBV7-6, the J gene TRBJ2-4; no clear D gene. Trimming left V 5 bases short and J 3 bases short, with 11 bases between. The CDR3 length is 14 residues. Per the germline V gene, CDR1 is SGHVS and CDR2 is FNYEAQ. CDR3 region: CASSPVLGKNIQYF. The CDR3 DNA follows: TGTGCCAGCAGCCCCGTTTTAGGCAAAAACATTCAGTACTTC.